The entry below gives a single T cell receptor beta chain sequence along with its context. Only in-frame clones appear in the TCRdb table, and some are missing; sequencing was by immunoSEQ multiplex PCR. The data contain 70,000 or so clones, over 80% of them singletons. This entry belongs to a study of T cell changes during pregnancy in multiple sclerosis. In germline, CDR1 is SNHLY, CDR2 FYNNEI. The CDR3 loop spans 14 amino acids. V dropped 7 bases and J dropped 4; count of bases not matched to a gene: 6. V gene TRBV2 combines with J gene TRBJ2-1, with 8 positions matching TRBD2. Sequenced here: peripheral blood, sampled in the third trimester of pregnancy. This clonotype was sampled from a female donor in good health, enrolled as a control in a pregnancy study. The CDR3 DNA is TGTGCCAGCAAGGGGCGGGGGGCTTACAATGAGCAGTTCTTC. Residues: CASKGRGAYNEQFF.